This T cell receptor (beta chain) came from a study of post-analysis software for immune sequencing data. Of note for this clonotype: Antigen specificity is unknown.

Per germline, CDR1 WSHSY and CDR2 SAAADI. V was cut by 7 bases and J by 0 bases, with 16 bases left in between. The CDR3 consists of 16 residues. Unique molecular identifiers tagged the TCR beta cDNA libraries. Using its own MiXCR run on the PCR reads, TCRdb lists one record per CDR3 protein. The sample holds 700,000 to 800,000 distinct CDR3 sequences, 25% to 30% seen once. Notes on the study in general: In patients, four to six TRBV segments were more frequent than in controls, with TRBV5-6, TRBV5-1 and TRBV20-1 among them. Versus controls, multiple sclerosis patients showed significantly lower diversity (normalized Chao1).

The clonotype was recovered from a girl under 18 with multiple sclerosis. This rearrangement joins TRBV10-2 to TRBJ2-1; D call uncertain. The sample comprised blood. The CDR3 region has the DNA TGCGCCAGCACTTCGAAAAACCCGAGCTCCTACAATGAGCAGTTCTTC. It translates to CASTSKNPSSYNEQFF.